This paragraph reports one T cell receptor (beta chain). Its antigen is undetermined. This record comes from a study of cytomegalovirus exposure and HLA in healthy donors. PCR employed 60 Vbeta and 13 Jbeta primers. Repertoires were generated with immunoSEQ multiplex PCR, while TCRdb's copy carries only in-frame clones and drops some. Among 150,000 to 160,000 clones listed, approximately 72% were seen once. Notes on the study in general: Most TCR beta V segments were productive about 90% or about 30% of the time in an earlier analysis.

What was sequenced was PBMCs. This TCR was recovered from a man between 18 and 29 years old in good health and CMV-seronegative.

The DNA of the CDR3 is TGCGCCAGCAGCTTGAGTGTTTTGGGGAGCAATGAGCAGTTCTTC. It codes for CASSLSVLGSNEQFF. The chain employs TRBV5-1 and TRBJ2-1; tentatively, D is TRBD2 (5 bases). The CDR3 covers 15 residues. The germline V gene encodes CDR1 SGHRS and CDR2 YFSETQ. Trimming cost V 1 base and J 6 bases, with 14 bases left between them.